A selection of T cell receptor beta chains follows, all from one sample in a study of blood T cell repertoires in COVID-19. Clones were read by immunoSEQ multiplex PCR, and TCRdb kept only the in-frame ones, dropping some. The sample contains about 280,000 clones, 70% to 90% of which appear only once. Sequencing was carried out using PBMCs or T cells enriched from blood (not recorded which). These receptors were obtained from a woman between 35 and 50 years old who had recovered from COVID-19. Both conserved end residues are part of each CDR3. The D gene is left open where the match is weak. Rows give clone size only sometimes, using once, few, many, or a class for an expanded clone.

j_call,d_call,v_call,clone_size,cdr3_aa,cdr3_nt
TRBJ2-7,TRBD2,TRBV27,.,CASSGLAGGYEQYF,TGTGCCAGCAGCGGACTAGCGGGAGGGTACGAGCAGTACTTC
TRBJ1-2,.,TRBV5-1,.,CASRSTVKRDGYTF,TGCGCCAGCAGAAGTACGGTGAAGAGGGATGGCTACACCTTC
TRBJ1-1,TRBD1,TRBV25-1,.,CASSPRTGGPVNTEAFF,TGTGCCAGCAGTCCAAGAACAGGGGGCCCTGTGAACACTGAAGCTTTCTTT
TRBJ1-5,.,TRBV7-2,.,CASSLGGDQPQHF,TGTGCCAGCAGCTTGGGGGGGGATCAGCCCCAGCATTTT
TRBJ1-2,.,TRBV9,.,CASSVTPAGDNYGYTF,TGTGCCAGCAGCGTAACCCCGGCAGGGGATAACTATGGCTACACCTTC
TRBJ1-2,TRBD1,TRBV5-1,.,CASSFDRAAYGYTF,TGCGCCAGCAGCTTTGACAGGGCGGCGTATGGCTACACCTTC
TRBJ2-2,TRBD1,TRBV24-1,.,CATSDWDRVGTGELFF,TGTGCCACCAGTGATTGGGACAGGGTCGGGACCGGGGAGCTGTTTTTT
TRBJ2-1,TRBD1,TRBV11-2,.,CASSSGQGKNEQFF,TGTGCCAGCAGCTCGGGACAGGGAAAGAATGAGCAGTTCTTC
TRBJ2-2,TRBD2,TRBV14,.,CASSQDLIAGGGELFF,TGTGCCAGCAGCCAAGATCTGATAGCGGGCGGCGGGGAGCTGTTTTTT
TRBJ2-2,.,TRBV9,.,CASSVNLGWAAGTGELFF,TGTGCCAGCAGCGTAAACCTGGGTTGGGCTGCGGGCACCGGGGAGCTGTTTTTT
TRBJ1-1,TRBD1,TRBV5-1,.,CASSPGTGSIDTEAFF,TGCGCCAGCAGCCCCGGGACAGGGTCCATAGACACTGAAGCTTTCTTT
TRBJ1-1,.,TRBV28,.,CASSEQPVRTEAFF,TGTGCCAGCAGTGAACAACCTGTGAGGACTGAAGCTTTCTTT
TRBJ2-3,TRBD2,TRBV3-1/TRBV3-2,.,CASSQYPLAGGTDTQYF,TGTGCCAGCAGCCAATACCCCCTAGCGGGAGGAACAGATACGCAGTATTTT
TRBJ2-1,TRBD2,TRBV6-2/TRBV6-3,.,CASSAASGRAHEQFF,TGTGCCAGCAGTGCCGCTAGCGGGAGGGCGCATGAGCAGTTCTTC
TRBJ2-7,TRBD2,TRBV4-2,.,CASSNRAGGIYEQYF,TGTGCCAGCAGCAATCGAGCGGGAGGGATCTACGAGCAGTACTTC
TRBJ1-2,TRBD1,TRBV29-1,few,CSVGDRTGDYTF,TGCAGCGTGGGGGACCGGACAGGGGACTACACCTTC
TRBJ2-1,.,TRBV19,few,CASSTGLEVGTYNEQFF,TGTGCCAGTAGTACTGGGCTGGAGGTCGGGACCTACAATGAGCAGTTCTTC
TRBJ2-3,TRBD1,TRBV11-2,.,CASSLRQGERDTQYF,TGTGCCAGCAGCTTAAGGCAGGGGGAGAGGGATACGCAGTATTTT
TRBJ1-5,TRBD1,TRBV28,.,CASSTRTGHGQPQHF,TGTGCCAGCAGTACCCGGACAGGGCATGGGCAGCCCCAGCATTTT
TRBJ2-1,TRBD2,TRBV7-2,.,CASSLSPPLAGGPWNEQFF,TGTGCCAGCAGCTTAAGCCCCCCCCTAGCGGGAGGGCCGTGGAATGAGCAGTTCTTC
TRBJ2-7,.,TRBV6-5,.,CASRVDRGRREQYF,TGTGCCAGCCGAGTCGACAGAGGAAGGCGTGAGCAGTACTTC
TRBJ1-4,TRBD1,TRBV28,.,CASSSMGQGRFSEKLFF,TGTGCCAGCAGTTCCATGGGACAGGGGCGGTTTAGCGAAAAACTGTTTTTT
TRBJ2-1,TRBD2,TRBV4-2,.,CASSQVAGRTYNEQFF,TGTGCCAGCAGCCAAGTAGCGGGGCGGACCTACAATGAGCAGTTCTTC
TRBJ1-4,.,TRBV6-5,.,CASRAGPATNEKLFF,TGTGCCAGCAGGGCTGGGCCAGCAACTAATGAAAAACTGTTTTTT
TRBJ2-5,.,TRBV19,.,CASIFRGDQETQYF,TGTGCCAGTATATTCAGGGGGGACCAAGAGACCCAGTACTTC
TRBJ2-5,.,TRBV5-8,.,CASSPRTNQGETQYF,TGTGCCAGCAGCCCGAGGACGAACCAGGGGGAGACCCAGTACTTC
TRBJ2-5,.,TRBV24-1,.,CATSAMYQETQYF,TGTGCCACCAGTGCAATGTACCAAGAGACCCAGTACTTC